A selection of T cell receptor beta chains follows, all from one sample in a study of blood T cell repertoires in COVID-19. This table comes from immunoSEQ multiplex PCR, and its TCRdb copy is limited to in-frame clones, with some not included. The data hold about 130,000 clones, with roughly 88% observed a single time. Sequenced sample: peripheral blood. These receptors were collected from a human donor in a cohort sampled during active COVID-19. The CDR3 runs from the conserved cysteine through the conserved F or W. A D gene is named only where the DNA matches it firmly. Where a row states a size, it is once, few, many or the class of an expanded clone; other rows omit it.

size: -; J: TRBJ2-1; V: TRBV4-3; D: TRBD1; DNA: TGCGCCAGCAGCCAAGAATCAGGGGGAAACAATGAGCAGTTCTTC; CDR3: CASSQESGGNNEQFF
size: -; J: TRBJ1-1; V: TRBV29-1; D: -; DNA: TGCAGCGTTGGTCTGACAAACACTGAAGCTTTCTTT; CDR3: CSVGLTNTEAFF
size: -; J: TRBJ1-2; V: TRBV10-2; D: TRBD1; DNA: TGCGCCAGCAGCTGGGACAGGGACTATGGCTACACCTTC; CDR3: CASSWDRDYGYTF
size: -; J: TRBJ1-4; V: TRBV6-1; D: -; DNA: TGTGCCAGCAGTGCGGACCGACTAAGGACTAATGAAAAACTGTTTTTT; CDR3: CASSADRLRTNEKLFF
size: -; J: TRBJ1-4; V: TRBV15; D: -; DNA: TGTGCCACCAGCAAAACTACCGGACAGCCACCCGGAAAACTGTTTTTT; CDR3: CATSKTTGQPPGKLFF
size: -; J: TRBJ2-5; V: TRBV2; D: -; DNA: TGTGCCAGCAGCGTCCGGACCCAGTACTTC; CDR3: CASSVRTQYF
size: once; J: TRBJ2-7; V: TRBV28; D: -; DNA: TGTGCCAGCAGTCTACCAGCGGTCTACGAGCAGTACTTC; CDR3: CASSLPAVYEQYF
size: -; J: TRBJ2-1; V: TRBV5-1; D: TRBD1; DNA: TGCGCCAGCAGCTGGACAGGGCTTGGGGAGCAGTTCTTC; CDR3: CASSWTGLGEQFF
size: -; J: TRBJ1-1; V: TRBV19; D: TRBD1; DNA: TGTGCCAGTAGTATGGACAGGGTGGCCAACACTGAAGCTTTCTTT; CDR3: CASSMDRVANTEAFF
size: few; J: TRBJ1-1; V: TRBV28; D: -; DNA: TGTGCCAGCTCAGGGCGAACTGAAGCTTTCTTT; CDR3: CASSGRTEAFF
size: -; J: TRBJ2-1; V: TRBV29-1; D: TRBD2; DNA: TGCAGCGGGGGGACTACCCAGTTCTTC; CDR3: CSGGTTQFF
size: -; J: TRBJ1-1; V: TRBV19; D: -; DNA: TGTGCCACTCTCCGGACAGCTAACACTGAAGCTTTCTTT; CDR3: CATLRTANTEAFF
size: -; J: TRBJ2-7; V: TRBV19; D: TRBD2; DNA: TGTGCCAGTACCTTCGGCGGGAGTGACGAGCAGTACTTC; CDR3: CASTFGGSDEQYF
size: -; J: TRBJ2-3; V: TRBV12-3/TRBV12-4; D: TRBD1; DNA: TGTGCCAGCAGACCGACAGGGGATACGCAGTATTTT; CDR3: CASRPTGDTQYF
size: once; J: TRBJ1-3; V: TRBV7-2; D: -; DNA: TGTGCCAGCAGCTTGTCCAGGGTGAACAGTTTAGGCGGAAACACCATATATTTT; CDR3: CASSLSRVNSLGGNTIYF
size: -; J: TRBJ2-3; V: TRBV7-3; D: TRBD2; DNA: TGTGCCAGCAGCGGCTCCGGGGGGAAGCCAGATACGCAGTATTTT; CDR3: CASSGSGGKPDTQYF
size: -; J: TRBJ1-2; V: TRBV9; D: -; DNA: TGTGCCAGCAGCGTCTCGGACAGAGCTAACTATGGCTACACCTTC; CDR3: CASSVSDRANYGYTF
size: -; J: TRBJ1-1; V: TRBV6-4; D: -; DNA: TGTGCCAGCAGCGACACTGAAGCTTTCTTT; CDR3: CASSDTEAFF
size: -; J: TRBJ2-7; V: TRBV6-2/TRBV6-3; D: TRBD2; DNA: TGTGCCAGCAGCCCTAGCGGCTACTACGAGCAGTACTTC; CDR3: CASSPSGYYEQYF
size: -; J: TRBJ2-7; V: TRBV10-3; D: -; DNA: TGTGCCATCAGTGAGCCCACAGGTTCCGAGCAGTACTTC; CDR3: CAISEPTGSEQYF
size: -; J: TRBJ2-3; V: TRBV9; D: -; DNA: TGTGCCAGCACAGTCATCAACACAGATACGCAGTATTTT; CDR3: CASTVINTDTQYF
size: -; J: TRBJ2-7; V: TRBV20-1; D: TRBD2; DNA: TGCAGCTGCACTAGCGGACACGAGCAGTACTTC; CDR3: CSCTSGHEQYF
size: -; J: TRBJ1-5; V: TRBV5-1; D: -; DNA: TGCGCCAGCAGCTTGGGCAGGGAGGGTCAGCCCCAGCATTTT; CDR3: CASSLGREGQPQHF
size: -; J: TRBJ1-5; V: TRBV19; D: TRBD1; DNA: TGTGCCAGTAGCTCCGGGACAGACTCTCGCCGGCCCCAGCATTTT; CDR3: CASSSGTDSRRPQHF
size: few; J: TRBJ1-2; V: TRBV6-1; D: TRBD1; DNA: TGTGCCAGCAGTGAGGGCAGGGGGTATGGCTACACCTTC; CDR3: CASSEGRGYGYTF
size: -; J: TRBJ1-4; V: TRBV5-1; D: TRBD1; DNA: TGCGCCAGCAGCGAGGACAGGGGCGATGAAAAACTGTTTTTT; CDR3: CASSEDRGDEKLFF
size: -; J: TRBJ2-1; V: TRBV5-5; D: TRBD2; DNA: TGTGCCAGCAGCTTGGGTCTAGCGGGGTACAATGAGCAGTTCTTC; CDR3: CASSLGLAGYNEQFF
size: once; J: TRBJ2-1; V: TRBV7-6; D: TRBD1; DNA: TGTGCCAGCAGCCCCCAGACAGGGCTTACCTACAATGAGCAGTTCTTC; CDR3: CASSPQTGLTYNEQFF
size: once; J: TRBJ2-3; V: TRBV9; D: TRBD2; DNA: TGTGCCAGCAGCGTACAAGCGGGAGCATTTCCCGATACGCAGTATTTT; CDR3: CASSVQAGAFPDTQYF
size: -; J: TRBJ2-7; V: TRBV5-1; D: TRBD2; DNA: TGCGCCAGCAGCCCGGGAGGGCGGGGCCCGGGCGAGCAGTACTTC; CDR3: CASSPGGRGPGEQYF
size: -; J: TRBJ1-2; V: TRBV19; D: -; DNA: TGTGCCAGTAGTCAACGCCTACTTGACTATGGCTACACCTTC; CDR3: CASSQRLLDYGYTF
size: -; J: TRBJ1-4; V: TRBV11-2; D: -; DNA: TGTGCCAGCAGCTTAGCGCCAGGAGGGAAACTGTTTTTT; CDR3: CASSLAPGGKLFF
size: -; J: TRBJ1-4; V: TRBV6-5; D: -; DNA: TGTGCCAGCAGGGTGGGAGCAACTAATGAAAAACTGTTTTTT; CDR3: CASRVGATNEKLFF
size: -; J: TRBJ1-6; V: TRBV2; D: -; DNA: TGTGCCAGCAGTGATAATATATCGGTCGGGGCCCTCCACTTT; CDR3: CASSDNISVGALHF
size: -; J: TRBJ2-5; V: TRBV7-2; D: TRBD1; DNA: TGTGCCAGCAGCCAATCCACGGCAGGGGGCCAAGAGACCCAGTACTTC; CDR3: CASSQSTAGGQETQYF
size: -; J: TRBJ2-1; V: TRBV5-6; D: TRBD2; DNA: TGTGCCAGCAGCTTAGGGACTAGCGGCAATGAGCAGTTCTTC; CDR3: CASSLGTSGNEQFF
size: -; J: TRBJ1-1; V: TRBV5-1; D: -; DNA: TGCGCCAGCAGCTTGGCACCGGGACGGGGGTACACTGAAGCTTTCTTT; CDR3: CASSLAPGRGYTEAFF
size: few; J: TRBJ2-7; V: TRBV7-9; D: TRBD2; DNA: TGTGCCAGCAGCATGCTAGCGGGAGCCATTCCTGAATCCTACGAGCAGTACTTC; CDR3: CASSMLAGAIPESYEQYF
size: -; J: TRBJ2-1; V: TRBV10-2; D: TRBD2; DNA: TGCGCCAGCAGTGAGGGACTAGCCTTCAATGAGCAGTTCTTC; CDR3: CASSEGLAFNEQFF
size: few; J: TRBJ1-1; V: TRBV6-4; D: TRBD1; DNA: TGTGCCAGCAGTGCTACGGACAGGGCCACTGAAGCTTTCTTT; CDR3: CASSATDRATEAFF
size: -; J: TRBJ1-2; V: TRBV6-5; D: -; DNA: TGTGCCAGCAGTTACGGGGCAGACTATGGCTACACCTTC; CDR3: CASSYGADYGYTF
size: -; J: TRBJ1-2; V: TRBV19; D: TRBD1; DNA: TGTGCCAGTAACACACAACACTTGACAGGGACCTATGGCTACACCTTC; CDR3: CASNTQHLTGTYGYTF
size: -; J: TRBJ1-2; V: TRBV20-1; D: -; DNA: TGCAGTGCTAGTTTAATGACAGACTCTAACTATGGCTACACCTTC; CDR3: CSASLMTDSNYGYTF